Each of the 18 T cell receptor beta chains below was sequenced from the same sample in a study of T cell repertoires in cytomegalovirus infection. TCRdb analysed the reads with MiXCR anew, one entry per CDR3 protein. Here the sample spans just under 550,000 distinct CDR3 sequences, 26% being singletons. Sequenced material: PBMCs. The receptors were sampled from a human donor in good health (CMV status not recorded). Some clones in this sample may be carry-over from other donors' samples.

The V call is TRBV20-1, the J call TRBJ2-3; 11 positions match TRBD2. Germline trimming cut 6 bases from V and 1 base from J; bases unmatched to any gene: 6. CDR3 length: 15 amino acids. The germline gives CDR1 DFQATT, CDR2 SNEGSKA (reference sequence). In DNA, the CDR3 is TGCAGTGCCTTTACTAGCGGGAGACGCACAGATACGCAGTATTTT. It is translated as CSAFTSGRRTDTQYF.

A few counts support this clonotype. The J gene is TRBJ2-2, the V gene TRBV7-8, with 7 nucleotides matching TRBD2. CDR1 SGHVS and CDR2 FQNEAQ come from the germline V gene. This CDR3 contains 16 residues. V shed 3 bases and J 6 bases; nucleotides not matched to a gene: 10. The CDR3 sequence: CASSFFRGSFAGELFF. DNA for the CDR3: TGTGCCAGCAGCTTCTTCCGCGGGAGCTTTGCCGGGGAGCTGTTTTTT.

The chain has TRBV2 and TRBJ1-5; TRBD1 might be the D (6 bases). V was pared by 9 bases and J by 3 bases, with 12 bases between. Germline values: CDR1 SNHLY, CDR2 FYNNEI. This CDR3 spans 13 amino acids. CDR3 protein: CASKQGNNQPQHF. The DNA for the CDR3 is TGTGCCAGTAAACAGGGTAACAATCAGCCCCAGCATTTT.

The sample holds many counts of this clonotype. The rearrangement uses TRBV7-2 and TRBJ1-5; D is unresolved. The CDR3 runs to 13 residues. V lost 5 bases, J lost 4 bases, and 9 bases lay in between. CDR1 SGHTA and CDR2 FQGNSA come from the germline V gene. The CDR3 loop is CASSENRNQPQHF. In nucleotides, the CDR3 is TGTGCCAGCAGCGAAAACAGAAATCAGCCCCAGCATTTT.

Concerning this clonotype: Mismatch with germline at one junction end may stem from a read error. This chain connects TRBV19 to TRBJ1-1, with D possibly matching TRBD1 (5 bases). Germline values: CDR1 LNHDA, CDR2 SQIVND (reference sequence). The CDR3 runs 14 residues. CDR3 bases: TGTACCAGTAGTATGGGGACGGTGAACACTGAAGCTTTCTTT. Its translation: CTSSMGTVNTEAFF.

This clonotype was observed a few times. The chain has TRBV12-3 or TRBV12-4 and TRBJ2-1, with no clear D. CDR3 length equals 12 residues. Trimming cost V 0 bases and J 10 bases, with 7 bases left between them. The CDR3 DNA is TGTGCCAGCAGTTTAGCGACGGAAGAGCAGTTCTTC. It translates to CASSLATEEQFF.

This sequence joins TRBV7-3 and TRBJ2-2; D is unclear. The CDR3 spans 14 residues. Per germline, CDR1 SGHTA and CDR2 FQGTGA. Trimming removed 2 bases at V and 0 bases at J, with 4 bases between. In DNA, the CDR3 is TGTGCCAGCAGCTTAGACGCGAACACCGGGGAGCTGTTTTTT. Residues: CASSLDANTGELFF.

The sample holds a few counts of this clonotype. The chain links TRBV7-2 to TRBJ2-7; D unresolved. The CDR3 is 14 residues long. Looked up from germline, CDR1 is SGHTA and CDR2 is FQGNSA. V shed 5 bases and J shed 1 base, with 12 bases lying between them. In DNA form, the CDR3 reads TGTGCCAGCAGCCGAGACCCTTTTTCCTACGAGCAGTACGTC. It encodes CASSRDPFSYEQYV.

The chain has TRBV5-1 and TRBJ2-2, with 8 bases fitting TRBD2. Trimming cost V 4 bases and J 7 bases; bases outside gene matches: 15. This CDR3 region has 17 residues. Germline V gene data show CDR1 as SGHRS and CDR2 as YFSETQ. CDR3 in amino acids: CASSPHFSGGPSGELFF. Written as DNA, the CDR3 is TGCGCCAGCAGCCCCCACTTTTCGGGAGGGCCCAGCGGGGAGCTGTTTTTT. Full variable domain (remainder filled in from reference TRBV5-1 and TRBJ2-2): KAGVTQTPRYLIKTRGQQVTLSCSPISGHRSVSWYQQTPGQGLQFLFEYFSETQRNKGNFPGRFSGRQFSNSRSEMNVSTLELGDSALYLCASSPHFSGGPSGELFFGEGSRLTVL.

This sequence joins TRBV10-3 and TRBJ2-3; D not resolved. With 7 bases removed from V and 2 bases from J, the gap between germline ends came to 13 bases. Germline V lookup: CDR1 ENHRY, CDR2 SYGVKD. The CDR3 runs to 14 residues. CDR3 sequence: CAIKARPSTDTQYF. Here the CDR3 DNA reads TGTGCCATCAAGGCTAGACCATCCACAGATACGCAGTATTTT.

The table lists this clonotype with a few counts. V gene TRBV10-3 combines with J gene TRBJ2-1; 8 bases match TRBD2. Germline CDR1 and CDR2: ENHRY and SYGVKD. V gave up 6 bases and J gave up 5 bases; unmatched junction bases: 6. The CDR3 is 14 residues long. CDR3 DNA sequence: TGTGCCATCAGGGAGAGTAGCGGGGACAATGAGCAGTTCTTC. This sequence encodes CAIRESSGDNEQFF.

The chain recombines TRBV29-1 with TRBJ1-3; unclear D gene. Trimming took 1 base from V and 9 from J, leaving 10 bases between them. CDR1 and CDR2 from the germline V gene are SQVTM and ANQGSEA. This CDR3 spans 12 amino acids. The CDR3 region is CSVEGGRATIYF. The CDR3 DNA follows: TGCAGCGTTGAAGGCGGCCGCGCCACCATATATTTT.

This chain connects TRBV28 to TRBJ1-2; D is unresolved. Germline V gene data show CDR1 as MDHEN and CDR2 as SYDVKM. The CDR3 contains 16 residues. V lost 4 bases and J 4 bases, leaving 19 bases between the germline ends. CDR3 region: CASSSGSGPPLYGYTF. CDR3 in DNA: TGTGCCAGCAGTTCGGGGTCAGGTCCCCCTCTCTATGGCTACACCTTC.

V gene TRBV7-9 combines with J gene TRBJ2-3; the D call may be TRBD1 or TRBD2 (5 bases each). Germline CDR1 SEHNR, CDR2 FQNEAQ (reference sequence). The V end lost 8 bases, the J end lost 2 bases, and 17 bases lay between the germline ends. The length of the CDR3 is 15 residues. CDR3 sequence: CASRQTGTHTDTQYF. The DNA of the CDR3 is TGTGCCAGCCGACAGACCGGGACCCACACAGATACGCAGTATTTT. Full variable domain (outside the CDR3, taken from reference TRBV7-9 and TRBJ2-3): DTGVSQNPRHKITKRGQNVTFRCDPISEHNRLYWYRQTLGQGPEFLTYFQNEAQLEKSRLLSDRFSAERPKGSFSTLEIQRTEQGDSAMYLCASRQTGTHTDTQYFGPGTRLTVL.

The genes are TRBV24-1 and TRBJ2-4, with 7 positions matching TRBD1. Germline V gene lookup returns CDR1 KGHDR and CDR2 SFDVKD. The CDR3 spans 13 residues. The J segment lost 10 bases and the V segment lost 2 bases, leaving 4 bases of the junction unmatched. DNA for the CDR3: TGTGCCACCAGTGATTGGGACAGCAGAATTCAGTACTTC. It codes for CATSDWDSRIQYF.

This rearrangement joins TRBV7-8 to TRBJ2-1; no definite D call. This CDR3 contains 16 residues. Germline CDR1 and CDR2: SGHVS and FQNEAQ. V was shortened by 1 base and J by 6 bases, with 16 bases between the two germline ends. The CDR3 nucleotides are TGTGCCAGCAGCTTAGGTAGGGTAGTCAAGGTCAATGAGCAGTTCTTC. This sequence encodes CASSLGRVVKVNEQFF.

This clonotype was recorded a few times. J is TRBJ2-7 and V is TRBV19; 11 bases align to TRBD1. This CDR3 contains 14 residues. Germline CDR1 is LNHDA and CDR2 is SQIVND (reference sequence). The junction had 3 bases not matched to a gene; V was cut back by 4 bases and J by 4 bases. The CDR3 region is CASSRTGGPYEQYF. The CDR3 bases are TGTGCCAGTAGTAGGACAGGGGGCCCGTACGAGCAGTACTTC.

Ten or more counts support this clonotype. CDR3 residues: CASSGDRSIQETQYF. The CDR3 nucleotides read TGTGCCAGCAGCGGGGACAGATCGATACAAGAGACCCAGTACTTC. The chain has TRBV7-9 and TRBJ2-5; 7 bases agree with TRBD1. The CDR3 has 15 amino acids. The germline gives CDR1 SEHNR, CDR2 FQNEAQ (reference sequence). J was trimmed by 2 bases and V by 5 bases; bases with no gene match: 8.